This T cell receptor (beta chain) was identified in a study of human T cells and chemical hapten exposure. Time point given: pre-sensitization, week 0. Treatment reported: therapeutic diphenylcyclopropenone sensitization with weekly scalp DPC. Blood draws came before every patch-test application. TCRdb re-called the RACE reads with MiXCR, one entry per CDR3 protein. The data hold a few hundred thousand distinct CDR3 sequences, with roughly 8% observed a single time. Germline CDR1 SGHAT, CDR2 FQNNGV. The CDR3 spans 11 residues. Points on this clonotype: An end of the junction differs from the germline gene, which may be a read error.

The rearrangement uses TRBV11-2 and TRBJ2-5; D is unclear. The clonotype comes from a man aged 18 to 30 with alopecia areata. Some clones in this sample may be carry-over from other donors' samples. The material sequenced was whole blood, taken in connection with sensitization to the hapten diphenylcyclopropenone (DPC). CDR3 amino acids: CASSIERTQYF. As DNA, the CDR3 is TGTGCCAGCAGCATAGAAAGGACCCAGTACTTC.